This T cell receptor beta chain was sequenced for a study of T cells after yellow fever vaccination. TCRdb reprocessed the 5' RACE reads with MiXCR, giving one entry per CDR3 protein. The profile shows about 300,000 distinct CDR3 sequences, roughly 9% of them singletons. This clonotype was seen repeatedly, ten times or more. Germline V gene data show CDR1 as MNHEY and CDR2 as SVGAGI. Trimming took 5 bases from V and 2 from J; bases not matched to a gene: 6. This CDR3 has 15 amino acids. This chain links TRBV6-5 with TRBJ1-1; the match to TRBD1 covers 9 bases. The starting material was CD4+ T cells sorted from PBMCs, obtained 5 days after the yellow fever booster vaccination. This clonotype was obtained from a man aged 18 to 30 who received the YFV17D yellow fever vaccine. The CDR3 region has the DNA TGTGCCAGCAGTGCTACGGGACAGGGAAACACTGAAGCTTTCTTT. It translates to CASSATGQGNTEAFF.